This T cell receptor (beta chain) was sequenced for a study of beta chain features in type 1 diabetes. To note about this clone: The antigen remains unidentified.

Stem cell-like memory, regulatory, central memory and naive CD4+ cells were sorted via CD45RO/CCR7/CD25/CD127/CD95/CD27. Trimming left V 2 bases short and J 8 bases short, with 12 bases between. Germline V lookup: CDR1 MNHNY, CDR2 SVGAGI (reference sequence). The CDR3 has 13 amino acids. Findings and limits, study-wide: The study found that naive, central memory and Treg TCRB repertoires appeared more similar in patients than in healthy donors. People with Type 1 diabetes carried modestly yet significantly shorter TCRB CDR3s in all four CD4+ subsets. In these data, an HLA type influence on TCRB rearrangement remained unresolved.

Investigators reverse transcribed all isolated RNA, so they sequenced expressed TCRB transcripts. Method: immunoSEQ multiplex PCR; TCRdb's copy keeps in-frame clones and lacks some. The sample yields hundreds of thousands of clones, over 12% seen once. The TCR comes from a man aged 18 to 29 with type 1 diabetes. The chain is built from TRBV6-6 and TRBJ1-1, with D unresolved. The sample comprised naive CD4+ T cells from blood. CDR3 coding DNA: TGTGCCAGCAGTTACGGGGTCACGGGGGAAGCTTTCTTT. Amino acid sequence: CASSYGVTGEAFF.